The T cell receptor (beta chain) under discussion was sequenced for a study of T-cell memory formation after mild COVID-19. Looking at the study overall: There were largely donor-specific TCR clusters.

TCRdb passed the 5' RACE reads through MiXCR, listing each CDR3 protein once. The sample records about 270,000 distinct CDR3 sequences, approximately 16% being singletons. The CDR3 runs 14 residues. The V end was cut by 3 bases, the J end by 4 bases, with 13 bases between. Germline V CDR1 and CDR2: SGHRS, YFSETQ. Concerning this clonotype: Its antigen is not known.

Study findings and constraints: Contracting CD4+ clones were located mainly in CM and EM, and CD8+ clones in EMRA. CD4/CD8 balance characterized clones contracting day 15 to 85, and CD4+ skew characterized later expanders. Second-wave clones reaching peak frequency on day 37 lacked confirmed SARS-CoV-2 specificity.

What was sequenced was PBMCs or a T cell subset sorted from them (not recorded which). V gene TRBV5-1 combines with J gene TRBJ1-2; weak D call: TRBD1 (5 bases). The clonotype originates from a man aged 18 to 30 who had mild COVID-19 (a few samples of this study predate the infection). Cell type and time point are not known. CDR3 DNA sequence: TGCGCCAGCAGCTACCGGGGCGAGTTCTATGGCTACACCTTC. As protein: CASSYRGEFYGYTF.